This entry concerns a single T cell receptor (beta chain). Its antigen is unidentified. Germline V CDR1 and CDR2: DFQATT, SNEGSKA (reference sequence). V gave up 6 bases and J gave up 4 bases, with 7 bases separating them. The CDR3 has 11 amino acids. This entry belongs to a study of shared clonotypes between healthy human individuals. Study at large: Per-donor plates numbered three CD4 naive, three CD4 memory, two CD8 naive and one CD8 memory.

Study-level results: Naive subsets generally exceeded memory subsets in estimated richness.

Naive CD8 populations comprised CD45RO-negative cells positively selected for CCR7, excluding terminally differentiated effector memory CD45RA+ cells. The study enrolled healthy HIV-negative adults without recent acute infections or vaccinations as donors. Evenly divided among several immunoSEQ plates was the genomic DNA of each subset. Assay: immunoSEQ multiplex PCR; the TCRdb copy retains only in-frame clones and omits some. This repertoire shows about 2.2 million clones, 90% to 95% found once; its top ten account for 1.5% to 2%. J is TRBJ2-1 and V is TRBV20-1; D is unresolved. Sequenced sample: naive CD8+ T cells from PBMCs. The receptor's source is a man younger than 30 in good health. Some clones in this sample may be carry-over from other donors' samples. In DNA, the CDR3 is TGCAGTGCATACGGGTACAATGAGCAGTTCTTC. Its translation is CSAYGYNEQFF.